A single T cell receptor (beta chain) is shown here with its context. Its antigen is undetermined. Looked up from germline, CDR1 is SGHTA and CDR2 is FQGNSA. The CDR3 runs 18 residues. The V end lost 0 bases, the J end lost 0 bases, and 18 bases lay between the germline ends. Produced via immunoSEQ multiplex PCR; TCRdb's table is partial and in-frame only. The sample has 150,000 to 200,000 clones; 75% to 90% are singletons. The data were taken from a study of T cell responses to AZD1222 COVID-19 vaccine. Study conclusions and caveats: Scientists sampled the repertoires only once the peak T cell response had passed. Regions 160-218 and 743-854 held dominance among vaccine-associated CD4 TCRs, which spanned spike. A reported finding is that nearly half of spike-specific TCRs target unmutated variant regions.

The J gene is TRBJ2-7, the V gene TRBV7-2; D ambiguous. This TCR was recovered from an adult in good health. The sequences come from peripheral blood, collected on day 0 of AZD1222 vaccination. The CDR3 loop is CASSLAQGKYSSSYEQYF. CDR3 DNA sequence: TGTGCCAGCAGCTTAGCGCAAGGGAAGTACAGTAGCTCCTACGAGCAGTACTTC.